The clone carrying this T cell receptor (beta chain) came up a few times. Its antigen is not known. This sample is drawn from a study of graft-versus-host responses after intestinal transplantation. Study-level background: Among the recipients, all got anti-thymocyte globulin induction and then tacrolimus and steroids for around 3 years.

Processed graft tissue released its intraepithelial and lamina propria lymphocytes. Study-wide results and caveats: Marrow from the recipient contained GvH clones, some of which had appeared first in ileum or blood. Across patients carrying graft-donor T cell macrochimerism, allografts held high graft-versus-host to host-versus-graft clonal ratios. Declining HvG levels early post-transplant were linked to peak circulating GvH clone levels.

Assay: immunoSEQ multiplex PCR; the TCRdb copy retains only in-frame clones and omits some. The repertoire holds around 15,000 clones, approximately 80% seen once, with 15% to 20% in the top ten. Trimming left V 0 bases short and J 2 bases short, with 9 bases between. CDR3 length: 14 amino acids. Germline CDR1 is SGHNT and CDR2 is YYREEE (reference sequence). The genes are TRBV5-4 and TRBJ2-7; D ambiguous. Source: ileum tissue, taken around 96 days after intestinal transplant. This receptor was obtained from a human patient who received an intestinal transplant, so some T cells may come from the graft donor. CDR3 in amino acids: CASSLAPKPYEQYF. CDR3 nucleotide sequence: TGTGCCAGCAGCTTGGCCCCAAAACCCTACGAGCAGTACTTC.